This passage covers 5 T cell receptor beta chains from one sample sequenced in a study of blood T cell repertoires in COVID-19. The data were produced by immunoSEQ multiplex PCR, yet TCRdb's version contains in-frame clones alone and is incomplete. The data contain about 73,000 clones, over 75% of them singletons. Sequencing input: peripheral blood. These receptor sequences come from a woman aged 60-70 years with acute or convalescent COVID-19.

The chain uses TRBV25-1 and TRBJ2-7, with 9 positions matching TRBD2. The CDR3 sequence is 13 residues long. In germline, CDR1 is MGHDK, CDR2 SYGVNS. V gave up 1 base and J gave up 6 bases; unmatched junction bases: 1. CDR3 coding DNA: TGTGCCAGCAGTGAATTACTAGCGGGCGAGCAGTACTTC. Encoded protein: CASSELLAGEQYF.

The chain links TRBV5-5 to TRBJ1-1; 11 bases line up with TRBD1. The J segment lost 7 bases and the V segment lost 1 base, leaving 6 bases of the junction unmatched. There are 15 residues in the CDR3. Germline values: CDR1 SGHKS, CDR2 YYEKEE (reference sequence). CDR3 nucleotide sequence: TGTGCCAGCAGCTTGCGGACAGGGGGCAGGAGTGAAGCTTTCTTT. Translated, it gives CASSLRTGGRSEAFF.

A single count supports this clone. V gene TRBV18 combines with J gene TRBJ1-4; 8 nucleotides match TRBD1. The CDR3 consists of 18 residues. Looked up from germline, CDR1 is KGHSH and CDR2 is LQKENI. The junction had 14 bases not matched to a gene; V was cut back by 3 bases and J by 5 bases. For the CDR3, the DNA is TGTGCCAGCTCACCTACCGCTCGGACAGGGAGGGAGAATGAAAAACTGTTTTTT. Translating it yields CASSPTARTGRENEKLFF. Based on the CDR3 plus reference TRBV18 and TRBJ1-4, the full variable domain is NAGVMQNPRHLVRRRGQEARLRCSPMKGHSHVYWYRQLPEEGLKFMVYLQKENIIDESGMPKERFSAEFPKEGPSILRIQQVVRGDSAAYFCASSPTARTGRENEKLFFGSGTQLSVL.

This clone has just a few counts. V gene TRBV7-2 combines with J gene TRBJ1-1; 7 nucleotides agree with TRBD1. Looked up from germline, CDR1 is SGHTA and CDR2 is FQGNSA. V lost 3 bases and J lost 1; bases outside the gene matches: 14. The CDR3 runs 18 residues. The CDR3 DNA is TGTGCCAGCAGCTTGCGCCCCGACCACAGGGGCTCGAACACTGAAGCTTTCTTT. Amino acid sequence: CASSLRPDHRGSNTEAFF.

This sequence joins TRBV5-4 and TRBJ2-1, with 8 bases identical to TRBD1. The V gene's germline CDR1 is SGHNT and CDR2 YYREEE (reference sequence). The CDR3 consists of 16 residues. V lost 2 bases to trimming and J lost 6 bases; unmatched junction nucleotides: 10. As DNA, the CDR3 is TGTGCCAGCAGCTTTCCGGGACAGGCCGTGTCCAATGAGCAGTTCTTC. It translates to CASSFPGQAVSNEQFF.